This entry lists 20 T cell receptor beta chains sequenced from one sample in a study of blood T cell repertoires in COVID-19. Repertoires were generated with immunoSEQ multiplex PCR, while TCRdb's copy carries only in-frame clones and drops some. The table shows roughly 160,000 clones, with around 87% occurring only once. The sequenced sample was peripheral blood. These receptors were taken from a woman aged 65 to 85 with COVID-19, enrolled during active disease.

The chain has TRBV18 and TRBJ1-5; weak D call: TRBD1 (5 bases). Germline CDR1 and CDR2: KGHSH and LQKENI. The ends were cut back, 6 bases at V and 3 bases at J, with 12 bases in the middle. This CDR3 is 14 amino acids long. The CDR3, as DNA: TGTGCCAGCTCGGCTGGGGGGAACAATCAGCCCCAGCATTTT. It specifies CASSAGGNNQPQHF.

J is TRBJ2-5 and V is TRBV3-1 (or the pseudogene TRBV3-2); TRBD1 matches at 7 bases. The CDR3 contains 16 residues. V lost 3 bases and J lost 2; bases outside the gene matches: 9. The germline gives CDR1 LGHDT, CDR2 YNNKEL (reference sequence). CDR3 DNA: TGTGCCAGCAGCCACACGATGGGCAGGGGGCAAGAGACCCAGTACTTC. As protein: CASSHTMGRGQETQYF.

This clone came up once. V is TRBV28 and J is TRBJ1-4; D remains ambiguous. V shed 6 bases and J shed 1 base, with 9 bases lying between them. Germline V lookup: CDR1 MDHEN, CDR2 SYDVKM. This CDR3 is 14 amino acids long. Written as DNA, the CDR3 is TGTGCCAGCAGCGGGGTGGGAACTAATGAAAAACTGTTTTTT. As protein: CASSGVGTNEKLFF.

J is TRBJ1-2 and V is TRBV28; a weak D match, TRBD1 (5 bases). This CDR3 spans 16 amino acids. CDR1 is MDHEN and CDR2 is SYDVKM in the germline V gene. Between the trimmed V and J ends, which lost 8 bases and 2 bases, there was a span of 21 bases. The CDR3 region has the DNA TGTGCCAGCGCGAAATCAGGGCTTGGGAAAAACTATGGCTACACCTTC. This gives the protein CASAKSGLGKNYGYTF.

The chain has TRBV28 and TRBJ1-5; D not certain. Germline CDR1 is MDHEN and CDR2 is SYDVKM. Trimming pared 2 bases from V and 6 bases from J, leaving 5 bases between. The CDR3 extends over 12 amino acids. The CDR3 loop reads CASSLGGQPQHF. The CDR3 nucleotides are TGTGCCAGCAGTTTAGGAGGTCAGCCCCAGCATTTT.

V and J are TRBV5-1 and TRBJ2-7; TRBD1 agrees at 7 bases. The CDR3 runs 18 residues. In germline, CDR1 is SGHRS, CDR2 YFSETQ. V shed 0 bases and J 0 bases; nucleotides not matched to a gene: 12. CDR3 bases: TGCGCCAGCAGCTTGGCCCGCCTTCGTGACAGGGTCTCCTACGAGCAGTACTTC. It encodes CASSLARLRDRVSYEQYF.

This sequence joins TRBV7-9 and TRBJ2-7; 10 bases agree with TRBD1. Per germline, CDR1 SEHNR and CDR2 FQNEAQ (reference sequence). The J segment lost 5 bases and the V segment lost 2 bases, leaving 9 bases of the junction unmatched. The CDR3 is made up of 16 amino acids. The CDR3 spells CASSLRWGTGANEQYF. DNA for the CDR3: TGTGCCAGCAGCTTACGGTGGGGGACAGGGGCCAACGAGCAGTACTTC.

The chain joins TRBV10-3 to TRBJ2-1, with D unclear. Germline CDR1 is ENHRY and CDR2 is SYGVKD. CDR3 size: 12 residues. Trimming shortened V by 4 bases and J by 7 bases, and 8 bases separated the two germline ends. DNA for the CDR3: TGTGCCATCAGTGTTGGCCAGAATGAGCAGTTCTTC. Protein: CAISVGQNEQFF.

The chain uses TRBV5-1 and TRBJ1-1, with D unclear. The V end was cut by 0 bases, the J end by 5 bases, with 17 bases between. The germline V gene has CDR1 SGHRS and CDR2 YFSETQ. This CDR3 has 16 residues. The CDR3 reads CASSLAVRGGGTEAFF. CDR3 DNA sequence: TGCGCCAGCAGCTTGGCGGTCCGAGGAGGAGGGACTGAAGCTTTCTTT.

The chain recombines TRBV2 with TRBJ2-1; 8 nucleotides agree with TRBD2. The CDR3 contains 15 residues. After removal of 4 bases from V and 9 bases from J, the junction contained 11 bases not matched to a gene. Germline V CDR1 and CDR2: SNHLY, FYNNEI. The CDR3 loop is CASSAERGTGTEQFF. CDR3 in DNA: TGTGCCAGCAGTGCTGAGCGGGGGACCGGGACTGAGCAGTTCTTC.

This rearrangement joins TRBV6-1 to TRBJ1-2, with D possibly being TRBD1 (5 bases). Germline loops: CDR1 MNHNS, CDR2 SASEGT. The CDR3 is 17 amino acids. The germline V and J ends were trimmed by 2 bases and 1 base, with 17 bases remaining between them. CDR3 loop: CASSEINIDRSNYGYTF. The CDR3 DNA reads TGTGCCAGCAGTGAAATAAACATAGACAGAAGTAACTATGGCTACACCTTC.

This clone came up a few times. V and J are TRBV5-6 and TRBJ1-2; 8 nucleotides match TRBD1. The CDR3 is 14 amino acids. After removal of 4 bases from V and 7 bases from J, the junction contained 9 bases not matched to a gene. The germline V gene has CDR1 SGHDT and CDR2 YYEEEE. The DNA of the CDR3 is TGTGCCAGCAGCCCGTTGACAGGGGAGAGTGGCTACACCTTC. This encodes CASSPLTGESGYTF.

The chain combines TRBV5-1 with TRBJ1-5, with 12 bases aligning to TRBD1. This CDR3 is 16 amino acids long. The germline V gene encodes CDR1 SGHRS and CDR2 YFSETQ. J lost 7 bases, V lost 1 base, and 6 bases had no gene match. In DNA, the CDR3 is TGCGCCAGCAGCTTGCTGGGACAGGGGGCAGGCCAGCCCCAGCATTTT. This encodes CASSLLGQGAGQPQHF.

The rearrangement links TRBV5-5 to TRBJ2-2; weak D call: TRBD1 (5 bases). Germline loops: CDR1 SGHKS, CDR2 YYEKEE (reference sequence). Deletions cut 0 bases from V and 0 bases from J, with 12 bases between. This CDR3 has 17 amino acids. The CDR3 nucleotides are TGTGCCAGCAGCTTGGTTATCGTGACAGCGAACACCGGGGAGCTGTTTTTT. Encoded protein: CASSLVIVTANTGELFF.

Only one count was recorded for this clone. V usage is TRBV5-1 and J usage is TRBJ1-5; possibly TRBD1 for D (5 bases). The germline CDR1 and CDR2 sequences are SGHRS and YFSETQ. The CDR3 contains 14 residues. V dropped 3 bases and J dropped 7 bases, with 14 bases sitting between them. CDR3 amino acids: CASSSVGGGQPQHF. DNA for the CDR3: TGCGCCAGCAGCTCGGTGGGGGGGGGACAGCCCCAGCATTTT. The variable domain in full, completed from reference TRBV5-1 and TRBJ1-5, reads KAGVTQTPRYLIKTRGQQVTLSCSPISGHRSVSWYQQTPGQGLQFLFEYFSETQRNKGNFPGRFSGRQFSNSRSEMNVSTLELGDSALYLCASSSVGGGQPQHFGDGTRLSIL.

The rearrangement links TRBV12-3 or TRBV12-4 to TRBJ1-2; 8 bases match TRBD1. The V gene end was trimmed by 4 bases and the J gene end by 8 bases; junction bases not matched to a gene: 6. CDR3 length: 13 residues. Here the CDR3 reads CASSYGQGRGYTF. The CDR3 DNA reads TGTGCCAGCAGTTACGGACAGGGAAGAGGCTACACCTTC.

V is TRBV28 and J is TRBJ1-1; the D is unclear. This CDR3 has 16 amino acids. Per the germline V gene, CDR1 is MDHEN and CDR2 is SYDVKM. V was pared by 2 bases and J by 4 bases, with 17 bases between. CDR3 DNA: TGTGCCAGCAGTTTAACCGGTGGCGGCCGAGGCACTGAAGCTTTCTTT. Translated: CASSLTGGGRGTEAFF.

This chain links TRBV15 with TRBJ1-2; D ambiguous. The germline gives CDR1 LNHNV, CDR2 YYDKDF (reference sequence). The CDR3 has 11 residues. The V gene lost 6 bases and the J gene lost 1 base, with 3 bases spanning the gap. The CDR3 DNA reads TGTGCCACCAGTCGTAACTATGGCTACACCTTC. It codes for CATSRNYGYTF. The entire variable domain, with the rest obtained from reference TRBV15 and TRBJ1-2, is as follows: DAMVIQNPRYQVTQFGKPVTLSCSQTLNHNVMYWYQQKSSQAPKLLFHYYDKDFNNEADTPDNFQSRRPNTSFCFLDIRSPGLGDTAMYLCATSRNYGYTFGSGTRLTVV.

The rearrangement uses TRBV25-1 and TRBJ1-2, with 7 bases that match TRBD1. CDR3 length equals 11 residues. V dropped 11 bases and J dropped 3; count of bases not matched to a gene: 3. Germline V gene sequence: CDR1 MGHDK, CDR2 SYGVNS. CDR3 region: CAARGDYGYTF. As DNA, the CDR3 is TGTGCCGCCAGGGGGGACTATGGCTACACCTTC.

V usage is TRBV7-6 and J usage is TRBJ2-7; TRBD1 might be the D (6 bases). This CDR3 contains 12 residues. The germline CDR1 and CDR2 sequences are SGHVS and FNYEAQ. The V end was cut by 2 bases, the J end by 8 bases, with 10 bases between. CDR3 residues: CASSLQGKKQYF. CDR3 DNA sequence: TGTGCCAGCAGCTTACAGGGGAAGAAGCAGTACTTC. The full variable domain, its missing parts supplied by reference TRBV7-6 and TRBJ2-7, is GAGVSQSPRYKVTKRGQDVALRCDPISGHVSLYWYRQALGQGPEFLTYFNYEAQQDKSGLPNDRFSAERPEGSISTLTIQRTEQRDSAMYRCASSLQGKKQYFGPGTRLTVT.